The 24 T cell receptor beta chains presented below share a single source sample, sequenced in a study of T cells in Graves' hyperthyroidism and ophthalmopathy. RNA transcripts served as the template for amplifying TCR beta CDR3 regions. In the first-round RT-PCR of the TCR CDR3, the HTBI primer set was used. A single record per CDR3 protein comes from TCRdb applying MiXCR to the multiplex PCR reads. In the table there are 480,000 or so distinct CDR3 sequences, 13% to 15% of which are singletons. The source material was blood. The receptors were gathered from a woman in her late teens or twenties with Graves' hyperthyroidism.

This clonotype occurred a few times. The V gene is TRBV20-1, the J gene TRBJ2-2, with TRBD1 as a possible D gene (5 bases). Germline CDR1 reads DFQATT; CDR2 reads SNEGSKA (reference sequence). The CDR3 covers 16 residues. Trimming removed 2 bases at V and 0 bases at J, with 13 bases between. This chain's CDR3 is CSARSYGQSNTGELFF. The DNA for the CDR3 is TGCAGTGCTAGATCGTACGGACAATCGAACACCGGGGAGCTGTTTTTT.

This clonotype was counted ten times or more. In DNA, the CDR3 is TGTGCCAGCGGAGTAAAGGTGACCCAGTACTTC. Translation gives CASGVKVTQYF. The chain recombines TRBV28 with TRBJ2-5; the D is unclear. Germline-derived CDR1 and CDR2 are MDHEN and SYDVKM. V lost 8 bases and J lost 7, with 11 bases in between. The CDR3 is made up of 11 amino acids.

Ten or more counts support this clonotype. This chain links TRBV12-3 or TRBV12-4 with TRBJ1-4; D call uncertain. The length of the CDR3 is 11 residues. V lost 3 bases to trimming and J lost 8 bases, with 4 bases between them. The CDR3 nucleotides read TGTGCCAGCAGTTTTCGGGAAAAACTGTTTTTT. Protein sequence: CASSFREKLFF.

With regard to this clonotype: This may arise from a read error, as a much more abundant clone is one base away. The chain has TRBV3-1 and TRBJ2-3; D unclear. The germline CDR1 and CDR2 sequences are LGHDT and YNNKEL (reference sequence). This CDR3 is built from 13 residues. The CDR3 loop reads CSSSASSTDTQYF. The CDR3 bases are TGTTCCAGCAGCGCCTCTTCCACAGATACGCAGTATTTT.

At least ten counts were recorded for this clonotype. The chain has TRBV5-1 and TRBJ2-1; 7 positions agree with TRBD2. The trim removed 1 base at V and 5 bases at J, leaving 6 bases unmatched. The CDR3 is made up of 15 amino acids. The V gene's germline CDR1 is SGHRS and CDR2 YFSETQ. CDR3 nucleotides: TGCGCCAGCAGCTTGTCTAGCGGAACGAACAATGAGCAGTTCTTC. Amino acids: CASSLSSGTNNEQFF.

The chain combines TRBV27 with TRBJ1-2; the D gene is possibly TRBD1 (6 bases). The V gene lost 5 bases and the J gene lost 4 bases, with 14 bases spanning the gap. This CDR3 contains 14 residues. CDR1 and CDR2 (germline): MNHEY, SMNVEV (reference sequence). The CDR3 region has the DNA TGTGCCAGCAGTCTCAGGGGAAGTGGCTATGGCTACACCTTC. The encoded protein is CASSLRGSGYGYTF.

This clonotype was counted many times. The chain carries TRBV6-1 and TRBJ2-7; 8 positions match TRBD1. V gave up 6 bases and J gave up 1 base; unmatched junction bases: 8. CDR1 and CDR2 (germline): MNHNS, SASEGT. CDR3 length equals 15 residues. The chain's CDR3 is CASSWTGCRSYEQYV. The DNA for the CDR3 is TGTGCCAGCAGCTGGACAGGGTGTCGGTCCTACGAGCAGTACGTC.

At least ten counts were recorded for this clonotype. This rearrangement joins TRBV29-1 to TRBJ1-2; 7 bases map to TRBD1. In germline, CDR1 is SQVTM, CDR2 ANQGSEA. This CDR3 spans 14 amino acids. The junction had 12 bases not matched to a gene; V was cut back by 7 bases and J by 4 bases. The CDR3 reads CSAWGTEGLYGYTF. The CDR3 region has the DNA TGCAGCGCTTGGGGGACAGAGGGGCTCTATGGCTACACCTTC.

The chain carries TRBV20-1 and TRBJ2-1; a weak D match, TRBD1 (7 bases). Germline CDR1 is DFQATT and CDR2 is SNEGSKA (reference sequence). Between the trimmed V and J ends, which lost 7 bases and 12 bases, there was a span of 25 bases. This CDR3 has 14 amino acids. The CDR3 region is CSGLQGGNHNWQFF. Written as DNA, the CDR3 is TGCAGTGGTCTCCAGGGGGGAAATCACAATTGGCAGTTCTTC.

The gene calls are TRBV6-2 or TRBV6-3 and TRBJ2-1; TRBD2 is a possible D gene (6 bases). Trimming removed 5 bases at V and 9 bases at J, with 17 bases between. This CDR3 region has 14 residues. Germline V gives CDR1 MNHEY, CDR2 SVGEGT. Here the CDR3 reads CASSAETRFGEQFF. Here the CDR3 DNA reads TGTGCCAGCAGTGCCGAGACTAGGTTCGGTGAGCAGTTCTTC.

CDR3 sequence reads: CSASVTGYSNQPQHF. CDR3 in DNA: TGCAGTGCTAGTGTCACAGGATATAGCAATCAGCCCCAGCATTTT. V gene TRBV20-1 combines with J gene TRBJ1-5; possible D gene TRBD1, 5 bases. V lost 3 bases and J 0 bases, leaving 12 bases between the germline ends. There are 15 residues in the CDR3. The V gene's germline CDR1 is DFQATT and CDR2 SNEGSKA (reference sequence).

This clonotype was seen more than once but under ten times. The chain couples TRBV28 to TRBJ2-4, with a tentative D call TRBD2 (5 bases). The germline V and J ends were trimmed by 2 bases and 0 bases, with 11 bases remaining between them. This CDR3 has 16 amino acids. Germline-derived CDR1 and CDR2 are MDHEN and SYDVKM. This CDR3 is CASSLSPGIAKNIQYF. As DNA, the CDR3 is TGTGCCAGCAGTTTAAGTCCGGGGATAGCCAAAAACATTCAGTACTTC. Combining the CDR3 with reference TRBV28 and TRBJ2-4 gives the whole variable domain DVKVTQSSRYLVKRTGEKVFLECVQDMDHENMFWYRQDPGLGLRLIYFSYDVKMKEKGDIPEGYSVSREKKERFSLILESASTNQTSMYLCASSLSPGIAKNIQYFGAGTRLSVL.

This clonotype has ten or more counts. This chain uses TRBV7-2 with TRBJ2-7; the match to TRBD2 covers 10 bases. V lost 5 bases, J lost 4 bases, and 5 bases stayed unmatched. Germline assignment: CDR1 SGHTA and CDR2 FQGNSA. The CDR3 totals 14 residues. CDR3 coding DNA: TGTGCCAGCAGCAAAAGCGGGAGGGCTTACGAGCAGTACTTC. It is translated as CASSKSGRAYEQYF.

J is TRBJ2-1 and V is TRBV6-1, with 13 bases that match TRBD2. With V trimmed by 7 bases and J by 4 bases, 4 bases remained unmatched. CDR3 length: 15 amino acids. In germline, CDR1 is MNHNS, CDR2 SASEGT. CDR3 sequence: CASTGTSGTYNEQFF. CDR3 coding DNA: TGTGCCAGCACCGGGACTAGCGGGACGTACAATGAGCAGTTCTTC.

This clonotype was found a few times. The V gene is TRBV30, the J gene TRBJ1-2; 7 bases are shared with TRBD1. With V trimmed by 5 bases and J by 4 bases, 10 bases remained unmatched. The CDR3 runs to 14 residues. CDR1 is GTSNPN, CDR2 SVGIG, per germline (reference sequence). The CDR3 nucleotides are TGTGCCTGGGCACCAGGGGGGGGTGGCTATGGCTACACCTTC. Translation: CAWAPGGGGYGYTF.

This clonotype has more than one count but fewer than ten. The gene calls are TRBV12-3 or TRBV12-4 and TRBJ2-4; 10 bases are shared with TRBD2. Trimming removed 4 bases from V and 13 bases from J; junction bases left unmatched: 4. This CDR3 is 12 amino acids long. CDR3 sequence reads: CASSSQLAGQYF. Here the CDR3 DNA reads TGTGCCAGCAGTTCCCAACTAGCGGGGCAGTACTTC.

V gene TRBV25-1 combines with J gene TRBJ2-2; D is undetermined. The germline gives CDR1 MGHDK, CDR2 SYGVNS. The CDR3 sequence is 14 residues long. Trimming took 3 bases from V and 2 from J, leaving 7 bases between them. The CDR3 sequence: CASSETRNTGELFF. The CDR3 DNA reads as TGTGCCAGCAGTGAGACACGAAACACCGGGGAGCTGTTTTTT.

This clonotype was seen only a few times. The chain uses TRBV6-1 and TRBJ2-1; D is unresolved. From germline, CDR1 is MNHNS and CDR2 SASEGT. V was shortened by 0 bases and J by 0 bases, with 12 bases between the two germline ends. The CDR3 length is 17 residues. CDR3 DNA: TGTGCCAGCAGTGAAGCGTCGTCCCTTAGCTCCTACAATGAGCAGTTCTTC. Translating it yields CASSEASSLSSYNEQFF.

Concerning this clonotype itself: This could be a read error, since a much larger clone is one nucleotide away. The chain is built from TRBV5-1 and TRBJ2-1; TRBD2 matches 11 bases. Germline CDR1 and CDR2: SGHRS and YFSETQ. There are 16 residues in the CDR3. The V segment lost 0 bases and the J segment 6 bases; nucleotides outside the gene matches: 5. DNA for the CDR3: TGCGCCAGCAGCTTGGCGACTAGCGGGGAGATCAATGAGCAGTTCTTC. Its translation is CASSLATSGEINEQFF.

This clonotype was seen at least ten times. This chain joins TRBV6-1 and TRBJ2-1, with D perhaps matching TRBD2 (6 bases). The V and J ends lost 6 bases and 5 bases respectively, with 11 bases between them. The CDR3 extends over 13 amino acids. The V gene's germline CDR1 is MNHNS and CDR2 SASEGT. This CDR3 is CASRRGVNNEQFF. The CDR3 DNA sequence: TGTGCCAGCAGGCGGGGAGTCAACAATGAGCAGTTCTTC.

This clonotype was picked up many times. The chain links TRBV7-6 to TRBJ1-1, with D unclear. Trimming removed 2 bases from V and 7 bases from J, with 11 bases in between. This CDR3 contains 13 residues. The germline V gene has CDR1 SGHVS and CDR2 FNYEAQ. The CDR3 region has the DNA TGTGCCAGCAGCTTATTGGGGTCGAGTGAAGCTTTCTTT. Protein sequence: CASSLLGSSEAFF.

There are a few counts of this clonotype. The rearrangement joins TRBV30 to TRBJ2-1; 9 positions match TRBD2. J gave up 6 bases and V 2 bases, and 8 bases lay outside the gene matches. The CDR3 has 15 residues. In germline, CDR1 is GTSNPN, CDR2 SVGIG (reference sequence). CDR3 in DNA: TGTGCCTGGAGTTATAGCGGGGGTGGGGGCAATGAGCAGTTCTTC. Translated: CAWSYSGGGGNEQFF.

This clonotype has at least ten counts. The rearrangement uses TRBV18 and TRBJ2-1, with D possibly being TRBD1 (6 bases). CDR1 and CDR2 from the germline V gene are KGHSH and LQKENI. This CDR3 comprises 14 residues. V was clipped by 8 bases and J by 4 bases, with 15 bases between them. DNA for the CDR3: TGTGCCAGCAGCTTAGACAGGCGATACAATGAGCAGTTCTTC. Translation gives CASSLDRRYNEQFF.

This clonotype was counted at least ten times. The chain couples TRBV3-1 to TRBJ2-1, with a weak D call TRBD1 (5 bases). CDR1 is LGHDT and CDR2 is YNNKEL in the germline V gene (reference sequence). This CDR3 spans 15 amino acids. V lost 3 bases and J lost 8, with 17 bases in between. CDR3 amino acids: CASSQKGISRDEQFF. CDR3 in DNA: TGTGCCAGCAGCCAGAAGGGGATTTCCCGGGATGAGCAGTTCTTC.